This T cell receptor beta chain was documented in a study of vaccination and CD4 T cells after COVID-19. Background on the study: Investigators took post-vaccine samples a median 72 days after dose two, within a range of 14 to 241.

Sequencing of the DNA from cultured CD4+ T cells was carried out with the Oncomine TCR Beta short-read assay. MiXCR, applied by TCRdb to the PCR reads, yields one record per CDR3 protein. Of about 10,000 distinct CDR3 sequences in the sample, around 58% are singletons; the top ten hold approximately 23%. The germline CDR1 and CDR2 sequences are MNHEY and SVGAGI. This CDR3 has 15 amino acids. Trimming shortened V by 2 bases and J by 0 bases, and 11 bases separated the two germline ends. Treatment: approximately 11-day PBMC culture with coronavirus spike peptide pools or control peptides (ViraFEST assay). This clonotype is large in the sample. The antigen is not known.

V gene TRBV6-5 combines with J gene TRBJ2-7, with D unresolved. The sample comprised CD4+ T cells from blood, cultured in vitro. The sequence came from a human donor who had recovered from COVID-19. The CDR3 here is CASSYPARHSYEQYF. The CDR3 coding sequence is TGTGCCAGCAGTTACCCGGCCCGACACTCCTACGAGCAGTACTTC.